This is a list of T cell receptor beta chains from one sample in a study of T cells after yellow fever vaccination. One entry per CDR3 protein results from TCRdb running MiXCR on the 5' RACE reads. This sample has 150,000 to 200,000 distinct CDR3 sequences, with about 6% found just once. Specimen: CD4+ T cells sorted from PBMCs, collected on the day of the first yellow fever vaccination. These receptors all come from a man younger than 35 who received the YFV17D yellow fever vaccine. Each CDR3 is given with its conserved first and last residue. A D gene is named only where the DNA matches it firmly. A row's size may be missing; if present it is once, few, many or a size class.

cdr3_length d_call clone_size j_call v_call cdr3_aa cdr3_nt
16 - many TRBJ2-3 TRBV18 CASSPAVQAHTDTQYF TGTGCCAGCTCACCGGCTGTACAGGCGCACACAGATACGCAGTATTTT
16 - - TRBJ1-2 TRBV18 CASSPDWPEFEGGYTF TGTGCCAGCTCACCCGATTGGCCGGAATTCGAAGGTGGCTACACCTTC
13 - few TRBJ2-1 TRBV11-3 CASSSRPNNEQFF TGTGCCAGCAGCTCACGACCGAACAATGAGCAGTTCTTC
13 - many TRBJ2-1 TRBV10-2 CASTFTAYNEQFF TGCGCCAGCACCTTTACGGCTTACAATGAGCAGTTCTTC
13 - many TRBJ1-1 TRBV6-2/TRBV6-3 CASSPGTAHEAFF TGTGCCAGCAGTCCGGGGACGGCGCATGAAGCTTTCTTT
16 - many TRBJ1-1 TRBV6-5 CASSYSKGGAHTEAFF TGTGCCAGCAGTTACTCAAAGGGGGGGGCCCACACTGAAGCTTTCTTT
13 - - TRBJ1-2 TRBV4-3 CASSQDRPYGYTF TGCGCCAGCAGCCAAGACCGCCCGTATGGCTACACCTTC
14 - many TRBJ2-4 TRBV4-3 CASSQASERSRQYF TGCGCCAGCAGCCAAGCGTCGGAGAGGTCAAGGCAGTACTTC
15 TRBD2 many TRBJ2-7 TRBV6-5 CASSYSIAGGYEQYF TGTGCCAGCAGTTACTCGATTGCGGGGGGTTACGAGCAGTACTTC
13 - many TRBJ1-2 TRBV4-3 CASSHSGELGYTF TGCGCCAGCAGCCACTCAGGGGAACTTGGCTACACCTTC
16 - - TRBJ1-5 TRBV6-5 CASSYSVGHGDQPQHF TGTGCCAGCAGTTACTCAGTAGGACACGGGGATCAGCCCCAGCATTTT
14 - many TRBJ1-1 TRBV4-3 CASSRDTGFSEAFF TGCGCCAGCAGCCGAGATACAGGGTTCTCTGAAGCTTTCTTT
14 - - TRBJ1-1 TRBV30 CACPGRALNTEAFF TGTGCCTGCCCCGGGCGGGCCCTGAACACTGAAGCTTTCTTT
12 - few TRBJ2-5 TRBV9 CASSAPSETQYF TGTGCCAGCAGCGCCCCTTCTGAGACCCAGTACTTC
12 TRBD1 many TRBJ2-1 TRBV2 CASKDRGNEQFF TGTGCCAGCAAAGACAGGGGAAATGAGCAGTTCTTC
15 TRBD2 many TRBJ2-1 TRBV11-2 CASSRPGLASNEQFF TGTGCCAGCAGCCGACCGGGACTAGCGAGCAATGAGCAGTTCTTC
15 - many TRBJ1-2 TRBV14 CASSQDLGRDYGYTF TGTGCCAGCAGCCAAGATCTAGGACGGGACTATGGCTACACCTTC
12 - many TRBJ2-1 TRBV24-1 CATSDFAGSQFF TGTGCCACCAGTGATTTCGCAGGAAGCCAGTTCTTC
14 - many TRBJ2-5 TRBV12-3/TRBV12-4 CASSRGFRQETQYF TGTGCCAGCAGTAGAGGGTTCCGCCAAGAGACCCAGTACTTC
16 TRBD2 many TRBJ2-5 TRBV5-1 CASSLEPLAGQETQYF TGCGCCAGCAGCTTGGAACCCCTAGCGGGGCAAGAGACCCAGTACTTC
11 - - TRBJ2-3 TRBV7-9 CASSQIDTQYF TGTGCCAGCAGCCAAATAGATACGCAGTATTTT
14 - many TRBJ2-5 TRBV12-3/TRBV12-4 CASAHDGSGETQYF TGTGCCAGCGCCCATGACGGGTCGGGCGAGACCCAGTACTTC
14 - - TRBJ1-1 TRBV3-1 CASSRTDSGTEAFF TGTGCCAGCAGCCGGACCGACAGTGGCACTGAAGCTTTCTTT
15 TRBD2 many TRBJ2-3 TRBV5-1 CASSSGTSGSDTQYF TGCGCCAGCAGCTCCGGGACTAGCGGTTCAGATACGCAGTATTTT
16 TRBD2 many TRBJ2-1 TRBV5-1 CASSLTLAGANNEQFF TGCGCCAGCAGCTTGACGCTAGCGGGGGCAAACAATGAGCAGTTCTTC
16 - few TRBJ1-2 TRBV12-5 CASGSAYRGSADGYTF TGTGCTAGTGGTTCGGCATATCGGGGGTCAGCGGATGGCTACACCTTC
16 TRBD1 few TRBJ1-6 TRBV9 CASSVSDRVGYSPLHF TGTGCCAGCAGCGTCTCCGACAGGGTTGGTTATTCACCCCTCCACTTT
13 TRBD1 many TRBJ1-2 TRBV20-1 CSATSGTGSGYTF TGCAGTGCTACATCCGGGACAGGATCCGGCTACACCTTC
14 - few TRBJ2-1 TRBV20-1 CSASGGGSDNEQFF TGCAGTGCTAGTGGTGGGGGGTCTGACAATGAGCAGTTCTTC
13 - many TRBJ2-3 TRBV5-1 CASSTGPKDTQYF TGCGCCAGCAGCACGGGACCTAAAGATACGCAGTATTTT
12 - many TRBJ1-2 TRBV19 CASSRATYGYTF TGTGCCAGTAGTAGGGCAACGTACGGCTACACCTTC
12 - few TRBJ2-2 TRBV9 CASSTTAGELFF TGTGCCAGCAGCACGACTGCTGGGGAGCTGTTTTTT
13 TRBD1 few TRBJ1-2 TRBV7-2 CASSLVRGDGYTF TGTGCCAGCAGCTTAGTCAGGGGGGATGGCTACACCTTC
11 - - TRBJ1-2 TRBV7-9 CASSPPQGYTF TGTGCCAGCAGCCCCCCCCAGGGCTACACCTTC
15 - few TRBJ2-1 TRBV5-1 CASSLGLRQGDEQFF TGCGCCAGCAGCTTGGGACTACGGCAAGGGGATGAGCAGTTCTTC
13 - many TRBJ2-6 TRBV28 CASSLRQPSVLTF TGTGCCAGCAGTTTACGACAACCAAGCGTCCTGACTTTC
14 - many TRBJ2-2 TRBV10-3 CAISGPRNTGELFF TGTGCCATCAGTGGCCCTAGGAACACCGGGGAGCTGTTTTTT
9 - many TRBJ1-5 TRBV12-3/TRBV12-4 CASRSGKHF TGTGCCAGCAGGTCCGGAAAGCATTTT